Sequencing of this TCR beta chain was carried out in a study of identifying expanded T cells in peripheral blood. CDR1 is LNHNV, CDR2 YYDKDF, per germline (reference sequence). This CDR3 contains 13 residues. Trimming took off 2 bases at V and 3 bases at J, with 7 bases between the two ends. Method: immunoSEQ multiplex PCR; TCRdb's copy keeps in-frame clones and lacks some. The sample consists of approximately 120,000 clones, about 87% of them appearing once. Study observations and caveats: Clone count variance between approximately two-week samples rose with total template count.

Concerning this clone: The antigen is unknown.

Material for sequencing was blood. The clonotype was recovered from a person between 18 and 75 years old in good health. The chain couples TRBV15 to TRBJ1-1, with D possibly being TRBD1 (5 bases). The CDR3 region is CATSRRGDTEAFF. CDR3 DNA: TGTGCCACCAGCAGAAGGGGAGACACTGAAGCTTTCTTT. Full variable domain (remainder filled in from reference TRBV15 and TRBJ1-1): DAMVIQNPRYQVTQFGKPVTLSCSQTLNHNVMYWYQQKSSQAPKLLFHYYDKDFNNEADTPDNFQSRRPNTSFCFLDIRSPGLGDTAMYLCATSRRGDTEAFFGQGTRLTVV.